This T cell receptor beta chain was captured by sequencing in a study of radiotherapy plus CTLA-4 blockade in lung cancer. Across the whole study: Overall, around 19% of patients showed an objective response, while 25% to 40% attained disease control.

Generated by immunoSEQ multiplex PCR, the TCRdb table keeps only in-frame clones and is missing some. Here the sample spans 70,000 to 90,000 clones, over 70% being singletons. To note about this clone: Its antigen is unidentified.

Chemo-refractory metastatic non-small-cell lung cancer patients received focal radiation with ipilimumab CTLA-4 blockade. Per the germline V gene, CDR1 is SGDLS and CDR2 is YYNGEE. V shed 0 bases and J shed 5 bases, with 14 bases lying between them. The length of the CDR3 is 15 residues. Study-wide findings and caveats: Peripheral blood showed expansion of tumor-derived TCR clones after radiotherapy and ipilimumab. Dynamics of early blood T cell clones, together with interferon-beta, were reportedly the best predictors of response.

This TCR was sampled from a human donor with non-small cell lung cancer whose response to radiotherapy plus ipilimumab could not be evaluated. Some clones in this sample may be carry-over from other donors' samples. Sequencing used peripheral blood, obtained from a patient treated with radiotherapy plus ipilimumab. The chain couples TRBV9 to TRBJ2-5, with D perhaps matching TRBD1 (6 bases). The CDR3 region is CASSVEDGRGETQYF. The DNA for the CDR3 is TGTGCCAGCAGCGTAGAGGACGGCAGGGGCGAGACCCAGTACTTC.